Presented here are 21 T cell receptor beta chains from one specimen sequenced in a study of T cells after yellow fever vaccination. TCRdb ran MiXCR on the 5' RACE reads and lists one entry per CDR3 protein. The sample includes around 120,000 distinct CDR3 sequences, around 7.2% of them seen just once. This specimen was CD4+ T cells sorted from PBMCs, taken roughly 47 days after the first yellow fever vaccination. The receptors stem from a man aged 18 to 29 who received the YFV17D yellow fever vaccine.

The V gene is TRBV28, the J gene TRBJ2-7; a weak D match, TRBD1 (6 bases). The V gene lost 6 bases and the J gene lost 2 bases, with 14 bases spanning the gap. Germline lookup yields CDR1 MDHEN and CDR2 SYDVKM. The CDR3 sequence is 14 residues long. The CDR3, as DNA: TGTGCCAGCAGCTCGTCCAGGGGAGCCTACGAGCAGTACTTC. Its protein is CASSSSRGAYEQYF.

This clonotype has only a few counts. The chain recombines TRBV4-2 with TRBJ2-1; either TRBD1 or TRBD2 may supply D (5 bases each). V lost 3 bases and J 1 base, leaving 22 bases between the germline ends. Germline loops: CDR1 LGHNA, CDR2 YNFKEQ. This CDR3 contains 19 residues. The CDR3 DNA is TGTGCCAGCAGCCACTTGCTACGGGGCCCGCCCGGGTCCTACAATGAGCAGTTCTTC. This translates into CASSHLLRGPPGSYNEQFF.

This clonotype was seen many times. This CDR3 reads CASRQRLKGQGNSPLHF. For the CDR3, the DNA is TGTGCCAGCAGACAGCGCCTCAAAGGACAGGGTAATTCACCCCTCCACTTT. The gene calls are TRBV4-2 and TRBJ1-6; 8 bases are a match to TRBD1. The CDR3 sequence is 17 residues long. Per germline, CDR1 LGHNA and CDR2 YNFKEQ. V was pared by 6 bases and J by 6 bases, with 13 bases of the junction left unmatched.

The table lists this clonotype with a few counts. The chain uses TRBV12-3 or TRBV12-4 and TRBJ1-1; D is unresolved. Trimming shortened V by 2 bases and J by 4 bases, and 17 bases separated the two germline ends. The length of the CDR3 is 16 residues. Here the CDR3 DNA reads TGTGCCAGCAGTTTACAACCGGCGGGAGGGAGCACTGAAGCTTTCTTT. Its protein product is CASSLQPAGGSTEAFF.

In its sample, this clonotype was seen a few times. The genes are TRBV25-1 and TRBJ1-6, with 9 positions matching TRBD1. Per germline, CDR1 MGHDK and CDR2 SYGVNS. The junction had 8 bases not matched to a gene; V was cut back by 6 bases and J by 8 bases. The CDR3 sequence is 15 residues long. DNA for the CDR3: TGTGCCAGCAGCACCCTGGGACAGGGACATTCACCCCTCCACTTT. This gives the protein CASSTLGQGHSPLHF.

This clonotype appeared many times. J is TRBJ1-2 and V is TRBV7-9; D remains unclear. V was cut by 5 bases and J by 4 bases, with 8 bases left in between. CDR3 length equals 12 residues. In germline, CDR1 is SEHNR, CDR2 FQNEAQ (reference sequence). The CDR3 sequence is CASSLGAYGYTF. The CDR3 nucleotides read TGTGCCAGCAGCCTCGGTGCCTATGGCTACACCTTC.

The sample holds many counts of this clonotype. The rearrangement uses TRBV7-2 and TRBJ2-6; D unclear. Germline V gene data show CDR1 as SGHTA and CDR2 as FQGNSA. This CDR3 region has 15 residues. V was cut by 2 bases and J by 2 bases, with 7 bases left in between. This chain's CDR3 is CASSLWGTGANVLTF. CDR3 DNA: TGTGCCAGCAGCTTATGGGGTACTGGGGCCAACGTCCTGACTTTC.

This clonotype was found many times. J is TRBJ2-7 and V is TRBV27; D is unclear. The V gene lost 4 bases and the J gene lost 1 base, with 17 bases spanning the gap. This CDR3 comprises 16 residues. From germline, CDR1 is MNHEY and CDR2 SMNVEV (reference sequence). The CDR3 is CASSYRTGVSSYEQYV. CDR3 DNA sequence: TGTGCCAGCAGTTACCGGACCGGCGTGAGTTCCTACGAGCAGTACGTC.

This clonotype was recorded many times. The chain recombines TRBV12-3 or TRBV12-4 with TRBJ2-3, with 9 bases aligning to TRBD2. After removal of 7 bases from V and 0 bases from J, the junction contained 11 bases not matched to a gene. The CDR3 has 17 residues. The CDR3, as DNA: TGTGCCAGCAACCGACTAGCGGTACTTTATAGCACAGATACGCAGTATTTT. Translating it yields CASNRLAVLYSTDTQYF.

In regard to this clonotype: A much larger clone lies a single base off, so this may be a read error. The chain uses TRBV20-1 and TRBJ2-7; D is perhaps TRBD2 (5 bases). Looked up from germline, CDR1 is DFQATT and CDR2 is SNEGSKA (reference sequence). V lost 5 bases to trimming and J lost 5 bases, with 13 bases between them. The CDR3 runs to 12 residues. CDR3 nucleotide sequence: TGCAGTGCTCCACCCTCCGGGAACGAGCAGTACTTC. Amino acid sequence: CSAPPSGNEQYF.

This clonotype was observed at least ten times. This chain uses TRBV11-2 with TRBJ2-5; TRBD2 matches at 9 bases. V gave up 0 bases and J gave up 7 bases; unmatched junction bases: 6. The V gene's germline CDR1 is SGHAT and CDR2 FQNNGV. The CDR3 totals 15 residues. The CDR3 DNA reads as TGTGCCAGCAGCTTAGAGCGGGGGGGCGTGCGGACCCAGTACTTC. This gives the protein CASSLERGGVRTQYF.

This clonotype was counted at least ten times. The V gene is TRBV29-1, the J gene TRBJ1-4; D perhaps matches TRBD1 (6 bases). This CDR3 is built from 13 residues. Germline lookup yields CDR1 SQVTM and CDR2 ANQGSEA. V shed 6 bases and J shed 2 bases, with 10 bases lying between them. The CDR3 spells CSVGAGTNEKLFF. DNA of the CDR3: TGCAGCGTGGGGGCCGGGACTAATGAAAAACTGTTTTTT.

This clonotype was detected ten times or more. The rearrangement joins TRBV5-1 to TRBJ2-7; 8 bases are a match to TRBD1. Germline lookup yields CDR1 SGHRS and CDR2 YFSETQ. Unmatched junction bases numbered 6, after V lost 4 bases and J lost 3 bases. The CDR3 length is 14 residues. CDR3 in DNA: TGCGCCAGCAGCGAACAGGGGGAAGGCTACGAGCAGTACTTC. Amino acid sequence: CASSEQGEGYEQYF.

This clonotype was picked up many times. The chain employs TRBV7-2 and TRBJ2-1; 8 positions agree with TRBD2. CDR3 length: 16 residues. Trimming removed 5 bases from V and 1 base from J; junction bases left unmatched: 7. CDR1 and CDR2 from the germline V gene are SGHTA and FQGNSA. CDR3 in DNA: TGTGCCAGCAGCGCCGGGAGGGTCGAATCCTACAATGAGCAGTTCTTC. This encodes CASSAGRVESYNEQFF. The full variable domain, its missing parts supplied by reference TRBV7-2 and TRBJ2-1, is GAGVSQSPSNKVTEKGKDVELRCDPISGHTALYWYRQSLGQGLEFLIYFQGNSAPDKSGLPSDRFSAERTGGSVSTLTIQRTQQEDSAVYLCASSAGRVESYNEQFFGPGTRLTVL.

The genes are TRBV19 and TRBJ2-3; possibly TRBD1 for D (5 bases). The CDR3 is 15 residues long. CDR1 is LNHDA, CDR2 SQIVND, per germline (reference sequence). V was trimmed by 6 bases and J by 4 bases, leaving 17 bases between them. The DNA of the CDR3 is TGTGCCAGTAGAGGACACGACACTTGGGCAGATACGCAGTATTTT. Protein product: CASRGHDTWADTQYF.

This clonotype was observed at least ten times. This chain uses TRBV15 with TRBJ1-4, with D tentatively TRBD1 (6 bases). V was cut by 9 bases and J by 0 bases, with 11 bases left in between. Germline V lookup: CDR1 LNHNV, CDR2 YYDKDF (reference sequence). This CDR3 comprises 14 residues. In DNA form, the CDR3 reads TGTGCCACAGGGAGACAGGCAACTAATGAAAAACTGTTTTTT. This encodes CATGRQATNEKLFF.

This clonotype came up many times. The rearrangement uses TRBV20-1 and TRBJ2-7, with 7 bases matching TRBD2. V gave up 6 bases and J gave up 4 bases; unmatched junction bases: 6. This CDR3 has 12 residues. The germline CDR1 and CDR2 sequences are DFQATT and SNEGSKA (reference sequence). DNA of the CDR3: TGCAGTGCGGCCGGAGCGGGGTACGAGCAGTACTTC. Protein sequence: CSAAGAGYEQYF.

This clonotype was seen repeatedly, ten times or more. Here the CDR3 reads CASSPGLVGVYEQYF. The CDR3 coding sequence is TGCGCCAGCAGCCCGGGACTAGTAGGAGTGTACGAGCAGTACTTC. The V and J genes are TRBV4-1 and TRBJ2-7, with 8 bases that match TRBD2. Germline CDR1 MGHRA, CDR2 YSYEKL. Unmatched junction bases numbered 9, after V lost 4 bases and J lost 4 bases. The length of the CDR3 is 15 residues.

This clonotype was picked up many times. CDR3 amino acids: CASSILGQGATDTQYF. The DNA of the CDR3 is TGTGCCAGCAGCATCCTGGGACAGGGGGCGACAGATACGCAGTATTTT. The V call is TRBV5-6, the J call TRBJ2-3, with 12 nucleotides matching TRBD1. The trim removed 4 bases at V and 3 bases at J, leaving 6 bases unmatched. This CDR3 contains 16 residues. Looked up from germline, CDR1 is SGHDT and CDR2 is YYEEEE.

This clonotype has a count of ten or more. The chain employs TRBV5-1 and TRBJ2-1; perhaps TRBD1 as D (5 bases). Germline loops: CDR1 SGHRS, CDR2 YFSETQ. The CDR3 loop spans 11 amino acids. V dropped 0 bases and J dropped 12 bases, with 7 bases sitting between them. Written as DNA, the CDR3 is TGCGCCAGCAGCTTGGAAGGGGCGCAGTTCTTC. Encoded protein: CASSLEGAQFF.

This clonotype has ten or more counts. The gene calls are TRBV7-3 and TRBJ1-2, with D unresolved. V was shortened by 5 bases and J by 2 bases, with 9 bases between the two germline ends. This CDR3 is built from 13 residues. Germline V gene data show CDR1 as SGHTA and CDR2 as FQGTGA. CDR3 in amino acids: CASSEQRNYGYTF. The CDR3 DNA reads TGTGCCAGCAGCGAGCAGAGAAACTATGGCTACACCTTC.